Many counts were recorded for the clone carrying this TCR beta chain. Its target is unknown. Stated time point: patch test 1, 2 weeks after DPC sensitization. Treatment noted: therapeutic diphenylcyclopropenone sensitization with weekly scalp DPC. The record originates from a study of human T cells and chemical hapten exposure. General study results and limits: TCRs at high frequency, those above 1 in 1000, did not change with DPC sensitization. The formation of large CDR3 similarity clusters by expanded TCRs significantly exceeded that of controls.

The library gave individual cDNA molecules unique molecular identifiers. Using its own MiXCR run on the RACE reads, TCRdb lists one record per CDR3 protein. The sample holds tens of thousands of distinct CDR3 sequences; about 11% are singletons and the top ten take approximately 4%. V dropped 1 base and J dropped 9; count of bases not matched to a gene: 8. Germline values: CDR1 SGHVS, CDR2 FNYEAQ. The CDR3 loop spans 16 amino acids. Material: whole blood, obtained in connection with sensitization to the hapten diphenylcyclopropenone (DPC). This rearrangement joins TRBV7-6 to TRBJ2-3, with 12 bases fitting TRBD1. This TCR was recovered from a woman aged 50 to 60 with alopecia areata. Some clones in this sample may be carry-over from other donors' samples. The CDR3 protein is CASSLGGDRGRGTQYF. The CDR3 DNA reads TGTGCCAGCAGCTTAGGGGGGGACAGGGGGCGAGGAACGCAGTATTTT. Using reference TRBV7-6 and TRBJ2-3 for the parts outside the CDR3, the full variable domain is GAGVSQSPRYKVTKRGQDVALRCDPISGHVSLYWYRQALGQGPEFLTYFNYEAQQDKSGLPNDRFSAERPEGSISTLTIQRTEQRDSAMYRCASSLGGDRGRGTQYFGPGTRLTVL.